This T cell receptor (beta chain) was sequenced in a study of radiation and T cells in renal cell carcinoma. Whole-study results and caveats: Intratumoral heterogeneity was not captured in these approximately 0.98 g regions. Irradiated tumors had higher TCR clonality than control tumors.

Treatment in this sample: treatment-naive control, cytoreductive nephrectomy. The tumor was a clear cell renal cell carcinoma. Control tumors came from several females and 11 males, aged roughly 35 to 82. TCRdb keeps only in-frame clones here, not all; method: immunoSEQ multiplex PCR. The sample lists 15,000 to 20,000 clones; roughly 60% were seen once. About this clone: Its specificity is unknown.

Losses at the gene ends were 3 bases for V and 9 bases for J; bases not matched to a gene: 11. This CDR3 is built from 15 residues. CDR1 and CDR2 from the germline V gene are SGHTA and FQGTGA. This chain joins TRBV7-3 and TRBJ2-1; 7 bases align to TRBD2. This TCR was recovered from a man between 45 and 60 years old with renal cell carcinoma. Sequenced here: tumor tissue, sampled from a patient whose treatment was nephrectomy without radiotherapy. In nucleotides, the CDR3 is TGTGCCAGCAGCTTCGTCGGGGGAGGGCTTGTTGAGCAGTTCTTC. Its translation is CASSFVGGGLVEQFF.